A single sample is the source of the 13 T cell receptor beta chains below, sequenced in a study of blood T cell repertoires in COVID-19. Clones were sequenced by immunoSEQ multiplex PCR, and TCRdb holds only the in-frame ones, with some missing. The table includes 60,000 to 70,000 clones, 80% to 95% detected once. Source material: peripheral blood. The source of these receptors is a human donor with active COVID-19. The donor label of this sample is uncertain.

With respect to this clone: Other DNA sequences in this sample translate to the same CDR3. The chain is built from TRBV5-4 and TRBJ2-1, with a weak D call TRBD2 (7 bases). The length of the CDR3 is 15 residues. Trimming cost V 2 bases and J 6 bases, with 15 bases left between them. The germline gives CDR1 SGHNT, CDR2 YYREEE (reference sequence). The CDR3: CASSLGGTTGNEQFF. Written as DNA, the CDR3 is TGTGCCAGCAGCTTAGGGGGGACTACCGGCAATGAGCAGTTCTTC. Variable domain in full (rest from reference TRBV5-4 and TRBJ2-1): ETGVTQSPTHLIKTRGQQVTLRCSSQSGHNTVSWYQQALGQGPQFIFQYYREEENGRGNFPPRFSGLQFPNYSSELNVNALELDDSALYLCASSLGGTTGNEQFFGPGTRLTVL.

The chain uses TRBV28 and TRBJ1-5; perhaps TRBD1 as D (5 bases). Trimming stripped 8 bases from V and 1 base from J, with 12 bases between. The CDR3 consists of 14 residues. Per germline, CDR1 MDHEN and CDR2 SYDVKM. The CDR3 region is CASLGGGSNQPQHF. In DNA form, the CDR3 reads TGTGCCAGCCTCGGGGGGGGGAGCAATCAGCCCCAGCATTTT.

J is TRBJ2-1 and V is TRBV19; 9 positions match TRBD1. J was trimmed by 4 bases and V by 7 bases; bases with no gene match: 5. Germline V gives CDR1 LNHDA, CDR2 SQIVND (reference sequence). This CDR3 region has 14 residues. The CDR3 protein is CASNAGQGYNEQFF. The CDR3 bases are TGTGCCAGTAATGCGGGACAGGGATACAATGAGCAGTTCTTC.

V gene TRBV28 combines with J gene TRBJ2-1, with D possibly TRBD2 on 6 matching bases. V was shortened by 5 bases and J by 5 bases, with 10 bases between the two germline ends. Germline V gene sequence: CDR1 MDHEN, CDR2 SYDVKM. The CDR3 spans 13 residues. The CDR3 loop is CASSRLVNNEQFF. CDR3 bases: TGTGCCAGCAGTAGACTAGTTAACAATGAGCAGTTCTTC. The full variable domain, its missing parts supplied by reference TRBV28 and TRBJ2-1, is DVKVTQSSRYLVKRTGEKVFLECVQDMDHENMFWYRQDPGLGLRLIYFSYDVKMKEKGDIPEGYSVSREKKERFSLILESASTNQTSMYLCASSRLVNNEQFFGPGTRLTVL.

Turning to this clone: The junction departs from the called germline gene at one end, perhaps through a read error. The chain couples TRBV12-3 or TRBV12-4 to TRBJ1-2, with TRBD1 identical over 7 bases. The length of the CDR3 is 12 residues. In DNA, the CDR3 is TGTGCCAGCAGTTCGGGACAGTCTGGCCGCTCCTTC. It is translated as CASSSGQSGRSF.

The rearrangement joins TRBV7-3 to TRBJ2-2, with D possibly being TRBD2 (6 bases). Trimming removed 6 bases from V and 2 bases from J, with 13 bases in between. In germline, CDR1 is SGHTA, CDR2 FQGTGA. The CDR3 has 15 residues. The CDR3 spells CASRLSGLNTGELFF. The CDR3 bases are TGTGCCAGCAGACTAAGCGGGTTAAACACCGGGGAGCTGTTTTTT.

This chain joins TRBV29-1 and TRBJ1-2, with 10 bases that match TRBD1. In germline, CDR1 is SQVTM, CDR2 ANQGSEA. The CDR3 length is 13 residues. J gave up 2 bases and V 6 bases, and 3 bases lay outside the gene matches. CDR3 loop: CSVGTGANYGYTF. The DNA of the CDR3 is TGCAGCGTGGGGACAGGGGCGAACTATGGCTACACCTTC.

CDR3 DNA: TGTGCCAGTAGTAGGTGGCAGGGGCGTGAGCAGTTCTTC. Its protein product is CASSRWQGREQFF. This chain connects TRBV19 to TRBJ2-1, with D perhaps matching TRBD1 (6 bases). V lost 4 bases, J lost 9 bases, and 13 bases lay in between. Per the germline V gene, CDR1 is LNHDA and CDR2 is SQIVND (reference sequence). The length of the CDR3 is 13 residues.

The chain joins TRBV11-3 to TRBJ2-1; 7 positions match TRBD2. Germline CDR1 is SGHNT and CDR2 is YENEEA. The J segment lost 4 bases and the V segment lost 8 bases, leaving 5 bases of the junction unmatched. The CDR3 is 13 amino acids. The CDR3 here is CASGLAEYNEQFF. CDR3 DNA: TGTGCCAGCGGGCTAGCGGAGTACAATGAGCAGTTCTTC. Filled out from reference TRBV11-3 and TRBJ2-1, the complete variable domain reads EAGVVQSPRYKIIEKKQPVAFWCNPISGHNTLYWYLQNLGQGPELLIRYENEEAVDDSQLPKDRFSAERLKGVDSTLKIQPAELGDSAVYLCASGLAEYNEQFFGPGTRLTVL.

The genes are TRBV28 and TRBJ1-5, with TRBD1 matching 11 bases. The length of the CDR3 is 15 residues. V gave up 6 bases and J gave up 5 bases; unmatched junction bases: 6. The germline V gene encodes CDR1 MDHEN and CDR2 SYDVKM. The CDR3 bases are TGTGCCAGCAGCACGGGACAGGGGGTTGATCAGCCCCAGCATTTT. It codes for CASSTGQGVDQPQHF.

J is TRBJ2-2 and V is TRBV18, with 7 bases matching TRBD2. Germline CDR1 and CDR2: KGHSH and LQKENI. The CDR3 covers 16 residues. V lost 3 bases to trimming and J lost 1 base; unmatched junction nucleotides: 5. This CDR3 reads CASSPQTGGNTGELFF. In DNA, the CDR3 is TGTGCCAGCTCACCCCAGACGGGGGGGAACACCGGGGAGCTGTTTTTT.

The J gene is TRBJ1-2, the V gene TRBV9; D may be TRBD1 (6 bases). Trimming removed 3 bases at V and 2 bases at J, with 23 bases between. Germline V gives CDR1 SGDLS, CDR2 YYNGEE. CDR3 length: 18 amino acids. For the CDR3, the DNA is TGTGCCAGCAGCGACCGAACCCGGGACAAGGCCTCGAACTATGGCTACACCTTC. It encodes CASSDRTRDKASNYGYTF.

The table lists this clone with a few counts. This chain joins TRBV13 and TRBJ1-6; D unresolved. V dropped 5 bases and J dropped 4 bases, with 12 bases sitting between them. The germline CDR1 and CDR2 sequences are PRHDT and FYEKMQ (reference sequence). The CDR3 sequence is 15 residues long. DNA of the CDR3: TGTGCCAGCAGCCCTCGCGGCCGTTATAATTCACCCCTCCACTTT. This encodes CASSPRGRYNSPLHF.